This T cell receptor beta chain was found in a study of cytomegalovirus exposure and HLA in healthy donors. Trimming shortened V by 8 bases and J by 7 bases, and 18 bases separated the two germline ends. Looked up from germline, CDR1 is MDHEN and CDR2 is SYDVKM. The CDR3 runs to 13 residues. With 60 Vbeta and 13 Jbeta primers, the PCR was carried out. Generated by immunoSEQ multiplex PCR, the TCRdb table keeps only in-frame clones and is missing some. Seen here are roughly 120,000 clones, 67% observed once, and the top ten hold about 8.6%. As to this clone: The target antigen is unknown.

General observations from the study: Earlier analysis found most TCR beta V segments productive about 87% or about 30% of the time. The authors judged a highly shared variant cluster likely a sequencing artifact. Further analysis was carried out later, and it showed several of the most significant clusters appearing linked to common viral pathogens. Reported findings show TCR beta sequences accurately forecast HLA-A and HLA-B alleles in most subjects.

J is TRBJ2-7 and V is TRBV28; TRBD1 might be the D (6 bases). This receptor was identified in a man between 18 and 35 years old in good health and CMV-seropositive. Sequencing used PBMCs. The CDR3 loop is CASGTGYGGEQYF. The CDR3 bases are TGTGCCAGCGGCACAGGGTATGGGGGTGAGCAGTACTTC.